These 5 T cell receptor beta chains share one sample of origin, sequenced in a study of OX40 agonist ivuxolimab in advanced cancers. The table came from immunoSEQ multiplex PCR; TCRdb's copy has only in-frame clones and leaves some out. The sample lists more than 50,000 clones, around four fifths occurring once. The input for sequencing was CD4+ or CD8+ T cells sorted from blood, taken in a trial of the OX40 agonist ivuxolimab. These receptor sequences come from an adult with an advanced solid tumor such as melanoma, head and neck, liver or kidney cancer.

V gene TRBV27 combines with J gene TRBJ2-1; D not certain. The ends were cut back, 3 bases at V and 10 bases at J, with 13 bases in the middle. Looked up from germline, CDR1 is MNHEY and CDR2 is SMNVEV (reference sequence). The CDR3 contains 13 residues. The CDR3: CASSFFGQSEQFF. The CDR3 DNA is TGTGCCAGCAGTTTTTTCGGGCAATCGGAGCAGTTCTTC.

The J gene is TRBJ2-7, the V gene TRBV5-5; D gene uncertain. Germline CDR1 is SGHKS and CDR2 is YYEKEE (reference sequence). The V gene lost 0 bases and the J gene lost 2 bases, with 9 bases spanning the gap. This CDR3 has 14 amino acids. This CDR3 is CASSLDGPAYEQYF. The DNA of the CDR3 is TGTGCCAGCAGCTTGGACGGCCCTGCCTACGAGCAGTACTTC.

The genes are TRBV6-1 and TRBJ1-5; possible D gene TRBD1, 5 bases. The V gene's germline CDR1 is MNHNS and CDR2 SASEGT. The CDR3 runs 16 residues. V gave up 2 bases and J gave up 4 bases, with 15 bases separating them. CDR3 in amino acids: CASSELVAGINQPQHF. The DNA of the CDR3 is TGTGCCAGCAGTGAATTAGTGGCAGGGATAAATCAGCCCCAGCATTTT.

The chain is built from TRBV7-9 and TRBJ2-5, with D maybe TRBD1 (6 bases). In germline, CDR1 is SEHNR, CDR2 FQNEAQ (reference sequence). The V end lost 1 base, the J end lost 4 bases, and 13 bases lay between the germline ends. There are 15 residues in the CDR3. This CDR3 reads CASSLVQGLRETQYF. The CDR3 DNA is TGTGCCAGCAGCTTAGTTCAGGGGTTGCGAGAGACCCAGTACTTC. The whole variable domain, filled in from reference TRBV7-9 and TRBJ2-5, reads DTGVSQNPRHKITKRGQNVTFRCDPISEHNRLYWYRQTLGQGPEFLTYFQNEAQLEKSRLLSDRFSAERPKGSFSTLEIQRTEQGDSAMYLCASSLVQGLRETQYFGPGTRLLVL.

J is TRBJ2-5 and V is TRBV7-2; 9 positions match TRBD1. Germline V gives CDR1 SGHTA, CDR2 FQGNSA. The CDR3 is made up of 14 amino acids. Trimming removed 10 bases from V and 5 bases from J; junction bases left unmatched: 11. CDR3 sequence (DNA): TGTGCCACTACTCGGGACAGGGCGGGGGAGACCCAGTACTTC. This codes for CATTRDRAGETQYF.